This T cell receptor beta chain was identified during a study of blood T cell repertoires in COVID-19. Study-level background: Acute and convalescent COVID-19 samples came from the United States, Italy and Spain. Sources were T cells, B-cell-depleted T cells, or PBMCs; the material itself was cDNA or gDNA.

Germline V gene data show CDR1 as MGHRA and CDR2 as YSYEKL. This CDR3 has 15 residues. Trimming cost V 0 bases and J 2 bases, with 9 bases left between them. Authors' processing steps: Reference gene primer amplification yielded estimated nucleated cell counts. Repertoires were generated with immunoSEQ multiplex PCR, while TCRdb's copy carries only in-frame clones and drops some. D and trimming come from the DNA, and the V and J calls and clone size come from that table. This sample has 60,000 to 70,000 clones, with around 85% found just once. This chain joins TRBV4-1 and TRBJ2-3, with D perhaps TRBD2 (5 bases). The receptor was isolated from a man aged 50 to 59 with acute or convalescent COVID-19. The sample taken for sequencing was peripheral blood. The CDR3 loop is CASSQDRGDTDTQYF. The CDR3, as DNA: TGCGCCAGCAGCCAAGACCGGGGAGACACAGATACGCAGTATTTT.